These T cell receptor beta chains were read from a single sample in a study of tumor and adjacent non-tumor tissue in lung cancer. TCRdb re-called the multiplex PCR reads through MiXCR, storing one row per CDR3 protein. The table shows tens of thousands of distinct CDR3 sequences, with roughly two thirds occurring only once. Sequenced input: distant non-tumor lung tissue. These receptors were collected from a man between 65 and 85 years old with non-small cell lung cancer. The CDR3 runs from the conserved cysteine through the conserved F or W. Fields, in order: D gene, J gene, V gene, clone size, CDR3 DNA, CDR3 protein. The D gene is left open where the match is weak. Not all rows give a size; the values are once, few, many and, for expanded clones, a class.

. | TRBJ2-1 | TRBV11-2 | few | TGTGCCAGCAGCTTAGATCGTTCCCAGGGGAAATACAATGAGCAGTTCTTC | CASSLDRSQGKYNEQFF
. | TRBJ2-7 | TRBV5-4 | many | TGTGCCAGCAGCTTTATGGATGGGGCCTACGAGCAGTACTTC | CASSFMDGAYEQYF
. | TRBJ1-6 | TRBV12-3/TRBV12-4 | . | TGTGCCAGCAGTTTAAGGGACCCAAGAAATTCACCCCTCCACTTT | CASSLRDPRNSPLHF
TRBD1 | TRBJ1-2 | TRBV12-5 | many | TGTGCTAGTGCCTTGGACAGGGCTGGCTACACCTTC | CASALDRAGYTF
TRBD2 | TRBJ2-7 | TRBV4-2 | . | TGCGCCGGCAGCCAAGTGCCTAGCGGACCCTACGAGCAGTACTTC | CAGSQVPSGPYEQYF
. | TRBJ2-1 | TRBV7-8 | many | TGTGCCAGCAGCTTAGCGAGGGGGGAGCAGTTCTTC | CASSLARGEQFF
. | TRBJ1-2 | TRBV29-1 | . | TGCAGCGGAAGAGCTGAGAACTATGGCTACACCTTC | CSGRAENYGYTF
TRBD2 | TRBJ2-2 | TRBV20-1 | . | TGCAGTGCTAGAGATCGGGGGGGGCTAGCATTTAACACCGGGAAGCTGTTTTTT | CSARDRGGLAFNTGKLFF
. | TRBJ2-7 | TRBV28 | once | TGTGCCAGTAACAGGGATCTGATCTACGAGCAGTACTTC | CASNRDLIYEQYF
TRBD2 | TRBJ2-5 | TRBV6-1 | many | TGTGCCAGCAGTGAAACAGCGGGAGCCGAGGAGACCCAGTACTTC | CASSETAGAEETQYF
TRBD1 | TRBJ2-3 | TRBV6-4 | few | TGTGCCAGCAGCGAAGGGACAGGGGGCCCAGATACGCAGTATTTT | CASSEGTGGPDTQYF
. | TRBJ2-3 | TRBV7-3 | many | TGTGCCAGCAGCTTAATTGGAGGCCGCACAGATACGCAGTATTTT | CASSLIGGRTDTQYF
. | TRBJ1-1 | TRBV6-2/TRBV6-3 | . | TGTGCCAGCAGCAACATCGCTGAAGCTTTCTTT | CASSNIAEAFF
TRBD1 | TRBJ2-3 | TRBV10-3 | many | TGTGCCATCAGTCGGGACAGGGATATCACAGATACGCAGTATTTT | CAISRDRDITDTQYF
. | TRBJ2-3 | TRBV15 | few | TGTGCCACCAGGACGGTGGGGGTTAGCACAGATACGCAGTATTTT | CATRTVGVSTDTQYF
TRBD2 | TRBJ2-5 | TRBV5-1 | once | TGCGCCAGCAGCCCCCGGGGGGGGCGGTCGGAAGAGACCCAGTACTTC | CASSPRGGRSEETQYF
. | TRBJ1-2 | TRBV4-2 | . | TGTGCCAGCAGCCGAGATCAGGGGAGCTATGGCTACGCCTTC | CASSRDQGSYGYAF
. | TRBJ2-2 | TRBV10-2 | . | TGCGCCAGTAGGACTACGACCACCGGGGAGCTGTTTTTT | CASRTTTTGELFF
TRBD1 | TRBJ2-3 | TRBV29-1 | . | TGCAGCGCGAGACAGGGAGCGAGCACCAGAGGTTTAATAGGAACAGATACGCAGTATTTT | CSARQGASTRGLIGTDTQYF
. | TRBJ2-7 | TRBV7-8 | few | TGTGCCAGCAGCTCCCAGGGCGGGGTCCACTACGAGCAGTACTTC | CASSSQGGVHYEQYF
. | TRBJ1-6 | TRBV13 | . | TGTACCAGCAGCGGCCGCAGGGGACCTTCACCCCTCCACTTT | CTSSGRRGPSPLHF
TRBD2 | TRBJ2-5 | TRBV6-1 | many | TGTGCCAGCAGGCGACTAGCGGGAGGGCCAGTTGAGACCCAGTACTTC | CASRRLAGGPVETQYF
. | TRBJ1-1 | TRBV6-6 | . | TGTACTAGCAGTTCCCCCGGAAACACTGAAGCTTTCTTT | CTSSSPGNTEAFF
. | TRBJ2-5 | TRBV29-1 | many | TGCAGCGTTGTGAGGGGTGAGGAGACCCAGTACTTC | CSVVRGEETQYF
. | TRBJ2-7 | TRBV4-2 | . | TGTGCCAGCAACCGAGGGGAAACCACGTACTACGAGCAGTACTTC | CASNRGETTYYEQYF
. | TRBJ2-1 | TRBV6-1 | . | TGTGCCAGTACATTCGACAGCCAACGGGTCTACATTGAGCAGTTCTTC | CASTFDSQRVYIEQFF
. | TRBJ2-2 | TRBV28 | . | TGTGCCAGCACAGGCAGGAGGGACACCGGGGAGCTGTTTTTT | CASTGRRDTGELFF
TRBD1 | TRBJ2-2 | TRBV5-4 | few | TGTGCCAGCAGCAAACGGACAGGGGGCACCGGGGAGCTGTTTTTT | CASSKRTGGTGELFF
. | TRBJ2-3 | TRBV29-1 | few | TGCAGCGTTGAGGCCTCCTACACAGGTACGCAGTATTTT | CSVEASYTGTQYF
. | TRBJ2-5 | TRBV11-2 | . | TGTGCCATCAGCTTCGCAGGGGAGGGGACCCAGTACTTC | CAISFAGEGTQYF
. | TRBJ2-1 | TRBV5-4 | once | TGTGCCAGCGGCGCACAGGGATATATGGGACGGCAACAGTTCTTC | CASGAQGYMGRQQFF
TRBD1 | TRBJ2-7 | TRBV30 | . | TGTGCCTGGAGTTGGGACAGGGCTAGATCCTACGAGCAGTACTTC | CAWSWDRARSYEQYF
. | TRBJ2-6 | TRBV4-1 | many | TGCGCCAGCAGCCAAGAAGGTACATTCTCTGGGGCCAACGTCCTGACTTTC | CASSQEGTFSGANVLTF
. | TRBJ2-1 | TRBV10-1 | many | TGCGCCAGCAGTGAGTGGGGGACCGGGGGTGAGCAGTTCTTC | CASSEWGTGGEQFF
TRBD1 | TRBJ1-4 | TRBV4-2 | many | TGTGCCAGCAGCCAAAGCGGCCAGGGGGCTCGGGAAAAACTGTTTTTT | CASSQSGQGAREKLFF
TRBD2 | TRBJ2-2 | TRBV4-1 | . | TGCAACAGCAGCCTCCAGCGGGAGGCCTACACCGGGGAGCTGTTCTTT | CNSSLQREAYTGELFF
. | TRBJ2-2 | TRBV5-4 | many | TGTGCCAGCAGCTTGGGCCCGGGCGGGGAGCTGTTTTTT | CASSLGPGGELFF
TRBD1 | TRBJ1-5 | TRBV6-2/TRBV6-3 | many | TGTGCCAGCAGCCTACAGGGACAGGGCGGCCATCAGCCCCAGCATTTT | CASSLQGQGGHQPQHF
TRBD1 | TRBJ1-1 | TRBV28 | large | TGTGCCAGCAGTCCCCCGGACAGGGGAGCTTTCTTT | CASSPPDRGAFF
. | TRBJ1-2 | TRBV20-1 | few | TGCAGTGCTAGAGATGTAGGTTCCTATGAAGGCTACGCCTTC | CSARDVGSYEGYAF